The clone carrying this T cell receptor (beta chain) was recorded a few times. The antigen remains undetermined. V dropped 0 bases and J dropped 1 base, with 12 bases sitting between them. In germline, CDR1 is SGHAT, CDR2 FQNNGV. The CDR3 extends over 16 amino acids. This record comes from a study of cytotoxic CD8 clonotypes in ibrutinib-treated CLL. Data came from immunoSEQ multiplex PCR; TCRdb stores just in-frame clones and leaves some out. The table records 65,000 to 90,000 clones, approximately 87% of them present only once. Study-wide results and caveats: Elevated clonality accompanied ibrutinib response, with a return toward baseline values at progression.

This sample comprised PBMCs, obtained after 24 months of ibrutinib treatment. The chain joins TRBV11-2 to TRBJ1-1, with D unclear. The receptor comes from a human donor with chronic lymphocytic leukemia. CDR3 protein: CASSLEFGRRNTEAFF. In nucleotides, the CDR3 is TGTGCCAGCAGCTTAGAGTTTGGCAGGAGGAACACTGAAGCTTTCTTT.